This T cell receptor beta chain stems from a study of graft-versus-host responses after intestinal transplantation. Study details: Among the recipients, all got anti-thymocyte globulin induction and then tacrolimus and steroids for about three years. Findings of the study overall: Graft-versus-host to host-versus-graft clonal ratios in allografts were high in patients with graft-donor T cell macrochimerism. GvH clones were found in recipient marrow; some appeared first in ileum or blood.

Note on this clone: Its target is not known.

Data came from immunoSEQ multiplex PCR; TCRdb stores just in-frame clones and leaves some out. The data contain 62,000 or so clones, 90% of them singletons. The CDR3 covers 14 residues. V dropped 2 bases and J dropped 4; count of bases not matched to a gene: 5. CDR1 and CDR2 from the germline V gene are MNHEY and SMNVEV (reference sequence). V usage is TRBV27 and J usage is TRBJ2-7; TRBD2 matches at 7 bases. This TCR derives from a human donor who was the organ donor for an intestinal transplant. The input for sequencing was unstimulated CD8+ T cells sorted from spleen or lymph node cells, taken before transplant. This CDR3 reads CASSLAGVIYEQYF. CDR3 nucleotide sequence: TGTGCCAGCAGTTTAGCGGGAGTGATATACGAGCAGTACTTC.